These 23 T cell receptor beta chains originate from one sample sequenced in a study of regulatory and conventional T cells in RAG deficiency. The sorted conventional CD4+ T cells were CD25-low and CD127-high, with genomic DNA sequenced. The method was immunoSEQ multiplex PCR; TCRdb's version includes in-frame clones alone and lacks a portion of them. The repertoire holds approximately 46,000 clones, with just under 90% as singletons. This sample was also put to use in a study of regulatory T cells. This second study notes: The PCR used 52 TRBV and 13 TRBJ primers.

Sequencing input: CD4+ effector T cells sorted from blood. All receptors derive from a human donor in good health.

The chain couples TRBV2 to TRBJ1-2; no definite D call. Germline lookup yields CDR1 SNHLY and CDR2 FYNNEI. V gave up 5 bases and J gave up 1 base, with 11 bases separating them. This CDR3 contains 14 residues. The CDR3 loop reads CASSSMTDNYGYTF. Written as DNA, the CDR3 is TGTGCCAGCAGTTCGATGACTGATAACTATGGCTACACCTTC. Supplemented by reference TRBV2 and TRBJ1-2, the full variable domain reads EPEVTQTPSHQVTQMGQEVILRCVPISNHLYFYWYRQILGQKVEFLVSFYNNEISEKSEIFDDQFSVERPDGSNFTLKIRSTKLEDSAMYFCASSSMTDNYGYTFGSGTRLTVV.

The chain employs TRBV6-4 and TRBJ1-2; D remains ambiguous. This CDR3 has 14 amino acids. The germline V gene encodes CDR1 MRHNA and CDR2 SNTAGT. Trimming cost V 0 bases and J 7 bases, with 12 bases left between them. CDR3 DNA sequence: TGTGCCAGCAGTGACTCCGAAGTCAGTCGTGGCTACACCTTC. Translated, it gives CASSDSEVSRGYTF.

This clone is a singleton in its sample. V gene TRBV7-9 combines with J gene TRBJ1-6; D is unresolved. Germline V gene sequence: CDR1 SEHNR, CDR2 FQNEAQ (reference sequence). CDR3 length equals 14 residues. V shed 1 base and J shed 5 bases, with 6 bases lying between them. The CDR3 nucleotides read TGTGCCAGCAGCTTAGGAGTGAATAATTCACCCCTCCACTTT. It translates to CASSLGVNNSPLHF.

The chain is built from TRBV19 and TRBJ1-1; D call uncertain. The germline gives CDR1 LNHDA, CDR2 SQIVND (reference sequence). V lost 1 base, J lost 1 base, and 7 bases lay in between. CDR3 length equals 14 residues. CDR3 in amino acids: CASSIVRANTEAFF. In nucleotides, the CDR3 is TGTGCCAGTAGTATAGTAAGGGCGAACACTGAAGCTTTCTTT. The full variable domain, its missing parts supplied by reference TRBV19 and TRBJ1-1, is DGGITQSPKYLFRKEGQNVTLSCEQNLNHDAMYWYRQDPGQGLRLIYYSQIVNDFQKGDIAEGYSVSREKKESFPLTVTSAQKNPTAFYLCASSIVRANTEAFFGQGTRLTVV.

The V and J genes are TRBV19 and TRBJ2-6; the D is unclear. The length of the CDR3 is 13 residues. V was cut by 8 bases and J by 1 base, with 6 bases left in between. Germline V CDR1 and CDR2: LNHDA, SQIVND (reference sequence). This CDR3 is CASSSSGANVLTF. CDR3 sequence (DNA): TGTGCCAGTTCATCATCTGGGGCCAACGTCCTGACTTTC.

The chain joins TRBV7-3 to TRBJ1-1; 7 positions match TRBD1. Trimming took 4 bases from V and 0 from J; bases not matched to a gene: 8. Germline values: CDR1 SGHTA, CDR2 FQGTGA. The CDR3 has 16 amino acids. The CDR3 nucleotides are TGTGCCAGCAGCTCTGTGACGGGACAGATGAACACTGAAGCTTTCTTT. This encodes CASSSVTGQMNTEAFF.

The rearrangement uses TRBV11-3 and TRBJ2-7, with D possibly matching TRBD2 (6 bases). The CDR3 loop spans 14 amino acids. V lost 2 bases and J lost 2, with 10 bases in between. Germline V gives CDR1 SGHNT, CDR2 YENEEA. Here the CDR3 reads CASSLRRGAYEQYF. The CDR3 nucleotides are TGTGCCAGCAGCTTACGGCGGGGAGCCTACGAGCAGTACTTC.

The CDR3 DNA follows: TGTGCCAGCAGCAAGGGCTTAGATGGCTACACCTTC. This translates into CASSKGLDGYTF. The chain uses TRBV11-2 and TRBJ1-2, with D hard to call. The ends were cut back, 5 bases at V and 6 bases at J, with 10 bases in the middle. Germline assignment: CDR1 SGHAT and CDR2 FQNNGV. The CDR3 consists of 12 residues.

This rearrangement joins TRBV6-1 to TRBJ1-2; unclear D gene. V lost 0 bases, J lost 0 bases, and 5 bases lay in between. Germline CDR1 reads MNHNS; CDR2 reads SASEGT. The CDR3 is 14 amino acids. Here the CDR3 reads CASSEALTNYGYTF. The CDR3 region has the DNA TGTGCCAGCAGTGAAGCGCTGACTAACTATGGCTACACCTTC.

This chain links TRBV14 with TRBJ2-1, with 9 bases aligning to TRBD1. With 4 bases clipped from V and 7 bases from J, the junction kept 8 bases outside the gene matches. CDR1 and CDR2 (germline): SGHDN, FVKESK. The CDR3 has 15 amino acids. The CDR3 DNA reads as TGTGCCAGCAGCCTCGGGACAGGGATTAAAAATGAGCAGTTCTTC. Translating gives CASSLGTGIKNEQFF.

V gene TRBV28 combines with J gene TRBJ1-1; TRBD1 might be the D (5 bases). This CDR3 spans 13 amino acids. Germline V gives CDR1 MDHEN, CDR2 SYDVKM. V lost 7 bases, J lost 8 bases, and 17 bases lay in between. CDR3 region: CASTRLQGPEAFF. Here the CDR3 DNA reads TGTGCCAGCACCCGCCTTCAGGGTCCCGAAGCTTTCTTT. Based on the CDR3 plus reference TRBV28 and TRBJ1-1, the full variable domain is DVKVTQSSRYLVKRTGEKVFLECVQDMDHENMFWYRQDPGLGLRLIYFSYDVKMKEKGDIPEGYSVSREKKERFSLILESASTNQTSMYLCASTRLQGPEAFFGQGTRLTVV.

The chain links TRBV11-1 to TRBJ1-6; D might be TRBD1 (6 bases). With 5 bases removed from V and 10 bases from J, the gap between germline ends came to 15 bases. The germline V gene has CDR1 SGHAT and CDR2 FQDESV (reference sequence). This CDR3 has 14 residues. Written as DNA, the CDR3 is TGTGCCAGCAGCGCCACAGGGAAACGATCACCCCTCCACTTT. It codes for CASSATGKRSPLHF.

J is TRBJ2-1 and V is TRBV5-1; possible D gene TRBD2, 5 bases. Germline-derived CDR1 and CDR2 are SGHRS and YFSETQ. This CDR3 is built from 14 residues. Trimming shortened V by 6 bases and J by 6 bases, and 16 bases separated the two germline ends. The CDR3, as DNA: TGCGCCAGCATCCTAGCATTTGGAGTCAATGAGCAGTTCTTC. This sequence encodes CASILAFGVNEQFF.

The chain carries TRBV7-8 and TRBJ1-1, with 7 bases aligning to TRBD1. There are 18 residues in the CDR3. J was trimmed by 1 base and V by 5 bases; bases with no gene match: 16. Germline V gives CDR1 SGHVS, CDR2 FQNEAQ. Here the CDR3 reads CASSAHRGRGPKNTEAFF. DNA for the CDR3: TGTGCCAGCAGCGCACACAGGGGACGCGGACCAAAGAACACTGAAGCTTTCTTT.

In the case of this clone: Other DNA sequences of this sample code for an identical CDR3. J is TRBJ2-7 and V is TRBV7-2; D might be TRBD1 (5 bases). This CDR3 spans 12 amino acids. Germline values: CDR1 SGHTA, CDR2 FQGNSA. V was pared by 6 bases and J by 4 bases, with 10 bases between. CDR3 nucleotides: TGTGCCAGCAGTGAAGGGGAATACGAGCAGTACTTC. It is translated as CASSEGEYEQYF.

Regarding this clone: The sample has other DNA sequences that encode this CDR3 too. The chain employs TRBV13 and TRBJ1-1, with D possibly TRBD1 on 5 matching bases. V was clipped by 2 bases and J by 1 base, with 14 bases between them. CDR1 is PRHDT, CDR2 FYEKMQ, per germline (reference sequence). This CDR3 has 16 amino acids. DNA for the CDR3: TGTGCCAGCAGCTTAAGGGACGGAAGGAGGAACACTGAAGCTTTCTTT. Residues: CASSLRDGRRNTEAFF. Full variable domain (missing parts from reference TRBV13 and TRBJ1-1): AAGVIQSPRHLIKEKRETATLKCYPIPRHDTVYWYQQGPGQDPQFLISFYEKMQSDKGSIPDRFSAQQFSDYHSELNMSSLELGDSALYFCASSLRDGRRNTEAFFGQGTRLTVV.

The CDR3 sequence is CASSVGRGQGKDIQYF. The CDR3 nucleotides are TGTGCCAGCAGCGTAGGGCGAGGACAGGGGAAGGACATTCAGTACTTC. The chain recombines TRBV9 with TRBJ2-4; TRBD1 agrees at 9 bases. The germline CDR1 and CDR2 sequences are SGDLS and YYNGEE. Trimming cost V 0 bases and J 8 bases; bases outside gene matches: 9. CDR3 length: 16 residues. The full variable domain, its missing parts supplied by reference TRBV9 and TRBJ2-4, is DSGVTQTPKHLITATGQRVTLRCSPRSGDLSVYWYQQSLDQGLQFLIQYYNGEERAKGNILERFSAQQFPDLHSELNLSSLELGDSALYFCASSVGRGQGKDIQYFGAGTRLSVL.

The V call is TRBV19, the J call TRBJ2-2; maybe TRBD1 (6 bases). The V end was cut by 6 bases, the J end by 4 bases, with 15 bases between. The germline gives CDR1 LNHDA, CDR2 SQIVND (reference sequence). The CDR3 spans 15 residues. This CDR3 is CASSQAAGVTGELFF. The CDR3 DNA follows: TGTGCCAGTAGCCAGGCGGCAGGGGTCACCGGGGAGCTGTTTTTT.

This chain's CDR3 is CASRERQVTDTEAFF. The DNA for the CDR3 is TGTGCCAGCCGAGAGAGACAGGTGACGGACACTGAAGCTTTCTTT. The chain combines TRBV6-5 with TRBJ1-1; a possible D gene is TRBD1 (6 bases). The germline gives CDR1 MNHEY, CDR2 SVGAGI. V was clipped by 8 bases and J by 3 bases, with 19 bases between them. This CDR3 is built from 15 residues.

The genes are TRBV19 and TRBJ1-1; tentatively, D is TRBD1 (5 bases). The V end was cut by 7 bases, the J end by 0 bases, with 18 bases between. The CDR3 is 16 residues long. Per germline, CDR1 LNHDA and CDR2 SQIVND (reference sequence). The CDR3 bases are TGTGCCAGTAATCGCCCACCAGGGAAAATGAACACTGAAGCTTTCTTT. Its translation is CASNRPPGKMNTEAFF.

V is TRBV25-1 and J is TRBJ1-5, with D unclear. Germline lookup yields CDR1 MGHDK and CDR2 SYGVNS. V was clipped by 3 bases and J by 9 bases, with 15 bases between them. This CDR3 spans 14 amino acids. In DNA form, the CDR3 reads TGTGCCAGCAGTGACTCTTCGGGAGTCAGGCCCCAGCATTTT. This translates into CASSDSSGVRPQHF.

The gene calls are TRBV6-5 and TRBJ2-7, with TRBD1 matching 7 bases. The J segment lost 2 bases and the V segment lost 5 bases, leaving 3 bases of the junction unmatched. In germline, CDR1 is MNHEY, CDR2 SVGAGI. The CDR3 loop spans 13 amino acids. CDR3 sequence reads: CASSEQGTYEQYF. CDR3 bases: TGTGCCAGCAGTGAACAGGGGACCTACGAGCAGTACTTC.

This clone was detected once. CDR3 in DNA: TGTGCCAGCGCCGGACAGGAATCCTACGAGCAGTACTTC. Encoded protein: CASAGQESYEQYF. The V gene is TRBV6-5, the J gene TRBJ2-7; TRBD1 agrees at 7 bases. Per the germline V gene, CDR1 is MNHEY and CDR2 is SVGAGI. The CDR3 has 13 residues. J lost 1 base, V lost 8 bases, and 5 bases had no gene match.